The T cell receptor (beta chain) under discussion was sequenced for a study of T cells in Graves' hyperthyroidism and ophthalmopathy. Amplified TCR beta CDR3 regions derived from RNA transcripts. The primer set for the first-round RT-PCR of the TCR CDR3 was HTBI. TCRdb ran MiXCR on the multiplex PCR reads and lists one entry per CDR3 protein. The sample records about 660,000 distinct CDR3 sequences, 40% to 55% being singletons. Clinical symptoms, serum thyroxine, TRAb, thyroid ultrasound and orbital computed tomography established diagnosis. Trimming stripped 1 base from V and 4 bases from J, with 13 bases between. This CDR3 region has 15 residues. Germline values: CDR1 SGHVS, CDR2 FNYEAQ.

Sequenced material: peripheral blood or thyroid tissue (not recorded which). This TCR was sampled from an adult man with Graves' disease, either hyperthyroidism or ophthalmopathy (not recorded which). The chain has TRBV7-6 and TRBJ1-1; D not resolved. The CDR3 region is CASSLEAGPGTEAFF. The CDR3 bases are TGTGCCAGCAGCTTAGAAGCAGGTCCAGGCACTGAAGCTTTCTTT. The variable domain in full, completed from reference TRBV7-6 and TRBJ1-1, reads GAGVSQSPRYKVTKRGQDVALRCDPISGHVSLYWYRQALGQGPEFLTYFNYEAQQDKSGLPNDRFSAERPEGSISTLTIQRTEQRDSAMYRCASSLEAGPGTEAFFGQGTRLTVV.